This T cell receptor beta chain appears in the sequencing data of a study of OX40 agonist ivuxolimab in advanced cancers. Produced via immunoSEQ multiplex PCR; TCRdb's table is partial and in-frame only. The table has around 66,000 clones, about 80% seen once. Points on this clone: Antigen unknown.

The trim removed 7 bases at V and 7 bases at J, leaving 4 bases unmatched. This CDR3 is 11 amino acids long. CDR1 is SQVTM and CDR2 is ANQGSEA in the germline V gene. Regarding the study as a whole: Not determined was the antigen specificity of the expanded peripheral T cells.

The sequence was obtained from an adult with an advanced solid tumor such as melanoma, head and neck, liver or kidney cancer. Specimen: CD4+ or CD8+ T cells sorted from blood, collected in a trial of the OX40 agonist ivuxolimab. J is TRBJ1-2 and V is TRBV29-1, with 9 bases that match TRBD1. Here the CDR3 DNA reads TGCAGCGACCAGGGACAGGGTGGCTACACCTTC. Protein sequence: CSDQGQGGYTF. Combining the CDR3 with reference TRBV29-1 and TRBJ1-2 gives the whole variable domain SAVISQKPSRDICQRGTSLTIQCQVDSQVTMMFWYRQQPGQSLTLIATANQGSEATYESGFVIDKFPISRPNLTFSTLTVSNMSPEDSSIYLCSDQGQGGYTFGSGTRLTVV.